The 32 T cell receptor beta chains given below trace back to one sample, sequenced in a study of cytomegalovirus exposure and HLA in healthy donors. This PCR relied on a set of 60 Vbeta primers and 13 Jbeta primers. Sequenced by immunoSEQ multiplex PCR; TCRdb stores in-frame clones only, minus some. The table includes 90,000 to 120,000 clones, 70% to 85% detected once. The specimen sequenced was PBMCs. These receptors were obtained from a male donor in good health and CMV-seronegative.

In the case of this clone: The junction departs from germline at one end; a sequencing error may be responsible. The V gene is TRBV4-1, the J gene TRBJ2-1; 12 positions match TRBD2. The CDR3 extends over 16 amino acids. The V gene's germline CDR1 is MGHRA and CDR2 YSYEKL. Here the CDR3 DNA reads TGCGCCAGCGAAGATAAAAGACTAGCGGGGGCCAATAAGCAGTTCTTC. It codes for CASEDKRLAGANKQFF.

This clone was seen a single time. A junction end diverges from the germline sequence, so it may reflect a read error. The gene calls are TRBV11-2 and TRBJ2-5, with unresolved D. This CDR3 region has 13 residues. CDR1 and CDR2 from the germline V gene are SGHAT and FQNNGV. The chain's CDR3 is CASSLGIQETQYF. Here the CDR3 DNA reads TGTGCCAGCAGTTTAGGTATACAAGAGACCCAGTACTTC.

The rearrangement joins TRBV6-1 to TRBJ2-5; the match to TRBD2 covers 8 bases. The J call may be mistaken, given a closer DNA end match to TRBJ2-7. Germline CDR1 reads MNHNS; CDR2 reads SASEGT. The CDR3 consists of 14 residues. This chain's CDR3 is CASTSGGVLGEQYF. The CDR3 DNA reads TGTGCCAGCACCTCGGGAGGGGTGTTGGGCGAGCAGTACTTC.

The chain joins TRBV7-9 to TRBJ2-5, with TRBD2 matching 9 bases. The germline V gene has CDR1 SEHNR and CDR2 FQNEAQ (reference sequence). V gave up 1 base and J gave up 11 bases; unmatched junction bases: 11. The CDR3 consists of 15 residues. The CDR3 nucleotides are TGTGCCAGCAGCTTAGGGCTAGCGGGGCCTCTACGGCAGTACTTC. The encoded protein is CASSLGLAGPLRQYF.

The rearrangement joins TRBV7-6 to TRBJ2-3; TRBD2 might be the D (7 bases). The CDR3 length is 13 residues. V was pared by 2 bases and J by 5 bases, with 8 bases between. CDR1 is SGHVS, CDR2 FNYEAQ, per germline. The CDR3 DNA reads as TGTGCCAGCAGCTTAAGGGGGGGAGATACGCAGTATTTT. Translation: CASSLRGGDTQYF.

The chain employs TRBV9 and TRBJ2-5; D possibly corresponds to TRBD1 (5 bases). This CDR3 spans 15 amino acids. V was clipped by 0 bases and J by 3 bases, with 12 bases between them. Germline V gene data show CDR1 as SGDLS and CDR2 as YYNGEE. CDR3 protein: CASSVEGQGEETQYF. The CDR3 DNA reads as TGTGCCAGCAGCGTAGAGGGCCAGGGCGAAGAGACCCAGTACTTC.

The chain carries TRBV5-1 and TRBJ2-7, with TRBD1 identical over 9 bases. Germline-derived CDR1 and CDR2 are SGHRS and YFSETQ. The CDR3 consists of 15 residues. The J segment lost 0 bases and the V segment lost 4 bases, leaving 5 bases of the junction unmatched. This CDR3 reads CASSPGQGSSYEQYF. As DNA, the CDR3 is TGCGCCAGCAGCCCGGGACAGGGAAGCTCCTACGAGCAGTACTTC.

V is TRBV18 and J is TRBJ1-2, with 8 bases that match TRBD1. The CDR3 loop spans 15 amino acids. V lost 3 bases to trimming and J lost 4 bases; unmatched junction nucleotides: 7. From germline, CDR1 is KGHSH and CDR2 LQKENI. The CDR3 DNA follows: TGTGCCAGCTCACCGGACCCGACAGGGGTCTATGGCTACACCTTC. Protein sequence: CASSPDPTGVYGYTF.

The gene calls are TRBV6-1 and TRBJ2-7, with a possible D match to TRBD1 (6 bases). Germline V gene lookup returns CDR1 MNHNS and CDR2 SASEGT. There are 15 residues in the CDR3. V was pared by 10 bases and J by 2 bases, with 21 bases between. The chain's CDR3 is CATDPNRQAAYEQYF. CDR3 in DNA: TGTGCCACCGACCCCAATCGACAGGCCGCCTACGAGCAGTACTTC.

The genes are TRBV7-2 and TRBJ2-7; 8 positions match TRBD2. The germline CDR1 and CDR2 sequences are SGHTA and FQGNSA. The CDR3 runs 14 residues. Trimming cost V 3 bases and J 2 bases; bases outside gene matches: 3. The CDR3 reads CASSFVGRAYEQYF. The CDR3 DNA reads TGTGCCAGCAGCTTTGTCGGGAGGGCCTACGAGCAGTACTTC. Full variable domain (missing parts from reference TRBV7-2 and TRBJ2-7): GAGVSQSPSNKVTEKGKDVELRCDPISGHTALYWYRQSLGQGLEFLIYFQGNSAPDKSGLPSDRFSAERTGGSVSTLTIQRTQQEDSAVYLCASSFVGRAYEQYFGPGTRLTVT.

The chain employs TRBV6-5 and TRBJ2-5; D may be TRBD2 (6 bases). This CDR3 region has 15 residues. The V end was cut by 0 bases, the J end by 4 bases, with 12 bases between. Germline lookup yields CDR1 MNHEY and CDR2 SVGAGI. The CDR3 here is CASSYSNGGRETQYF. The CDR3 DNA sequence: TGTGCCAGCAGTTACTCGAATGGGGGGAGAGAGACCCAGTACTTC.

The V gene is TRBV18, the J gene TRBJ1-2, with TRBD1 identical over 8 bases. Trimming cost V 6 bases and J 7 bases; bases outside gene matches: 7. Per the germline V gene, CDR1 is KGHSH and CDR2 is LQKENI. The CDR3 is 13 amino acids. The CDR3 here is CASSHQGAGGYTF. Here the CDR3 DNA reads TGTGCCAGCTCCCATCAGGGGGCGGGTGGCTACACCTTC.

The chain joins TRBV29-1 to TRBJ2-5; D is possibly TRBD1 (6 bases). The germline CDR1 and CDR2 sequences are SQVTM and ANQGSEA. The CDR3 sequence is 14 residues long. V was shortened by 4 bases and J by 1 base, with 13 bases between the two germline ends. In DNA form, the CDR3 reads TGCAGCGTTGGGGGGCCCAGAACCCAAGAGACCCAGTACTTC. Protein product: CSVGGPRTQETQYF.

This clone was observed once. The chain recombines TRBV30 with TRBJ2-3; TRBD2 matches 7 bases. Germline-derived CDR1 and CDR2 are GTSNPN and SVGIG (reference sequence). The V and J ends lost 2 bases and 1 base, in that order; junction bases with no gene match: 3. This CDR3 region has 14 residues. The CDR3 DNA sequence: TGTGCCTGGAGTAGCGGGACCGGCACAGATACGCAGTATTTT. It codes for CAWSSGTGTDTQYF. Filled out from reference TRBV30 and TRBJ2-3, the complete variable domain reads SQTIHQWPATLVQPVGSPLSLECTVEGTSNPNLYWYRQAAGRGLQLLFYSVGIGQISSEVPQNLSASRPQDRQFILSSKKLLLSDSGFYLCAWSSGTGTDTQYFGPGTRLTVL.

With regard to this clone: Within the sample, other DNA sequences also encode this same CDR3. J is TRBJ2-7 and V is TRBV29-1, with TRBD2 matching 14 bases. Germline values: CDR1 SQVTM, CDR2 ANQGSEA. V gave up 4 bases and J gave up 5 bases; unmatched junction bases: 7. This CDR3 is built from 15 residues. The CDR3 DNA is TGCAGCGTTGCGGTCGGGACTAGCGGGAGTAACGAGCAGTACTTC. As protein: CSVAVGTSGSNEQYF.

V usage is TRBV27 and J usage is TRBJ2-5; tentative D call: TRBD2 (5 bases). Trimming removed 5 bases from V and 4 bases from J, with 17 bases in between. This CDR3 is 15 amino acids long. Germline V gives CDR1 MNHEY, CDR2 SMNVEV (reference sequence). CDR3 DNA: TGTGCCAGCAGTACCTTTAGGACGGAGGCAGAGACCCAGTACTTC. This translates into CASSTFRTEAETQYF.

This sequence joins TRBV10-1 and TRBJ1-4, with D hard to call. This CDR3 has 14 amino acids. The germline CDR1 and CDR2 sequences are WNHNN and SYGVQD (reference sequence). V was pared by 8 bases and J by 8 bases, with 18 bases between. The CDR3 DNA is TGCGCCAGCGGCCCAAACCGGGCGGGCGAAAAACTGTTTTTT. Amino acids: CASGPNRAGEKLFF.

The DNA for the CDR3 is TGTGCCAGCAGTTCCCAATCCTACGAGCAGTACTTC. Its protein product is CASSSQSYEQYF. The chain links TRBV6-5 to TRBJ2-7; D not resolved. CDR3 length: 12 residues. Germline CDR1 reads MNHEY; CDR2 reads SVGAGI. Trimming stripped 4 bases from V and 1 base from J, with 5 bases between.

This clone was detected a few times. The rearrangement links TRBV6-1 to TRBJ2-2; D may be TRBD2 (7 bases). The germline CDR1 and CDR2 sequences are MNHNS and SASEGT. The V gene lost 4 bases and the J gene lost 4 bases, with 10 bases spanning the gap. This CDR3 is 14 amino acids long. The CDR3 DNA reads as TGTGCCAGCAGTGTAGGGGGGGGCACCGGGGAGCTGTTTTTT. This sequence encodes CASSVGGGTGELFF.

The CDR3 nucleotides read TGTGCCAGCAACACGCTAGCGGGAGCCTACAATGAGCAGTTCTTC. Translation: CASNTLAGAYNEQFF. This chain connects TRBV7-8 to TRBJ2-1; 10 nucleotides line up with TRBD2. V shed 7 bases and J 2 bases; nucleotides not matched to a gene: 5. CDR3 length equals 15 residues. The V gene's germline CDR1 is SGHVS and CDR2 FQNEAQ.

The V and J genes are TRBV30 and TRBJ2-2, with 7 nucleotides matching TRBD1. The J call may be wrong; the DNA end is better matched by TRBJ1-3. Germline CDR1 is GTSNPN and CDR2 is SVGIG (reference sequence). The CDR3 spans 14 residues. Written as DNA, the CDR3 is TGTGCCGGAACAGGGGAGTGGGCTGGAAACACCATATATTTT. Its protein product is CAGTGEWAGNTIYF.

This clone was seen only once. The chain employs TRBV5-4 and TRBJ1-3; TRBD1 agrees at 9 bases. CDR3 length equals 16 residues. J gave up 0 bases and V 4 bases, and 5 bases lay outside the gene matches. Germline values: CDR1 SGHNT, CDR2 YYREEE (reference sequence). CDR3 nucleotides: TGTGCCAGCAGCCCCGACAGGGGGAGCTCTGGAAACACCATATATTTT. This encodes CASSPDRGSSGNTIYF.

In this sample, this clone turned up once. The chain employs TRBV5-4 and TRBJ1-3; D is perhaps TRBD1 (5 bases). From germline, CDR1 is SGHNT and CDR2 YYREEE (reference sequence). The V end lost 4 bases, the J end lost 4 bases, and 12 bases lay between the germline ends. The CDR3 covers 14 residues. CDR3 sequence: CASSPGYYGNTIYF. CDR3 sequence (DNA): TGTGCCAGCAGCCCAGGGTATTACGGAAACACCATATATTTT.

The chain employs TRBV30 and TRBJ1-1; 7 bases align to TRBD1. The germline V gene has CDR1 GTSNPN and CDR2 SVGIG (reference sequence). This CDR3 has 13 amino acids. V shed 8 bases and J 1 base; nucleotides not matched to a gene: 7. CDR3 region: CAQGGVWNTEAFF. The CDR3 nucleotides read TGTGCCCAAGGGGGCGTTTGGAACACTGAAGCTTTCTTT. The full variable domain, completed using reference TRBV30 and TRBJ1-1, is SQTIHQWPATLVQPVGSPLSLECTVEGTSNPNLYWYRQAAGRGLQLLFYSVGIGQISSEVPQNLSASRPQDRQFILSSKKLLLSDSGFYLCAQGGVWNTEAFFGQGTRLTVV.

The chain combines TRBV6-1 with TRBJ2-2, with D maybe TRBD2 (5 bases). Trimming cost V 6 bases and J 4 bases, with 9 bases left between them. Germline V lookup: CDR1 MNHNS, CDR2 SASEGT. The CDR3 is 13 residues long. The CDR3 DNA reads TGTGCCAGCAGCCGCGAGGGCACCGGGGAGCTGTTTTTT. Translation: CASSREGTGELFF.

V is TRBV11-2 and J is TRBJ2-7, with a possible D match to TRBD2 (6 bases). The V and J ends lost 4 bases and 2 bases respectively, with 18 bases between them. Germline V gene sequence: CDR1 SGHAT, CDR2 FQNNGV. The CDR3 spans 16 residues. The CDR3 DNA reads TGTGCCAGCAGCTCCTTGTCGGGAGTGAGGGCCTACGAGCAGTACTTC. Its protein is CASSSLSGVRAYEQYF.

The J gene is TRBJ1-5, the V gene TRBV6-1; 8 nucleotides match TRBD1. This CDR3 spans 17 amino acids. The J segment lost 2 bases and the V segment lost 3 bases, leaving 9 bases of the junction unmatched. Germline CDR1 and CDR2: MNHNS and SASEGT. The CDR3 is CASSDGRGLSGNQPQHF. The CDR3 region has the DNA TGTGCCAGCAGTGATGGCAGGGGGCTTTCGGGCAATCAGCCCCAGCATTTT.

The chain links TRBV6-8 to TRBJ2-5; 8 bases map to TRBD2. The J call may be wrong; the DNA end is better matched by TRBJ2-7. Germline CDR1 reads MNHGY; CDR2 reads SAAAGT. The CDR3 is 15 amino acids. CDR3 loop: CASFPPGGGPYEQYF. The CDR3 DNA follows: TGTGCCAGCTTCCCCCCGGGCGGGGGGCCCTACGAGCAGTACTTC.

The gene calls are TRBV9 and TRBJ2-2; perhaps TRBD1 as D (6 bases). Germline V gene sequence: CDR1 SGDLS, CDR2 YYNGEE. The CDR3 sequence is 14 residues long. V was shortened by 1 base and J by 4 bases, with 8 bases between the two germline ends. CDR3 nucleotides: TGTGCCAGCAGCGTAAGCAGGGGCACCGGGGAGCTGTTTTTT. The encoded protein is CASSVSRGTGELFF.

The chain recombines TRBV5-6 with TRBJ1-2; a weak D match, TRBD1 (6 bases). In germline, CDR1 is SGHDT, CDR2 YYEEEE. Between the trimmed V and J ends, which lost 3 bases and 7 bases, there was a span of 22 bases. CDR3 size: 16 residues. The CDR3: CASSSLASAGDGGYTF. The CDR3 coding sequence is TGTGCCAGCAGCTCACTCGCCTCCGCAGGGGATGGTGGCTACACCTTC.

The chain links TRBV9 to TRBJ1-2; the D is unclear. Per germline, CDR1 SGDLS and CDR2 YYNGEE. V was cut by 4 bases and J by 7 bases, with 11 bases left in between. The CDR3 is made up of 12 amino acids. CDR3 sequence (DNA): TGTGCCAGCAGCTCCTCCGGGGTTGGCTACACCTTC. Protein product: CASSSSGVGYTF.

The rearrangement links TRBV6-4 to TRBJ2-3, with TRBD1 matching over 8 bases. This CDR3 region has 17 residues. The germline V gene has CDR1 MRHNA and CDR2 SNTAGT. The V gene end was trimmed by 2 bases and the J gene end by 1 base; junction bases not matched to a gene: 8. The CDR3 DNA reads TGTGCCAGCAGTGACGGGCAGGGGGCTGCGGGCACAGATACGCAGTATTTT. The encoded protein is CASSDGQGAAGTDTQYF.